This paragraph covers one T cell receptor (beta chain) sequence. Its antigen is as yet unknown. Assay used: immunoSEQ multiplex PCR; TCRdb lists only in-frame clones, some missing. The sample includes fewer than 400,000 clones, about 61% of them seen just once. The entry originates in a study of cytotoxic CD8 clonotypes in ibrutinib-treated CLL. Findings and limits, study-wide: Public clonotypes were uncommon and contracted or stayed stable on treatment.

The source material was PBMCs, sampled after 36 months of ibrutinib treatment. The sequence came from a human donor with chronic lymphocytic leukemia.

The CDR3 here is CSVDSEITTEAFF. In nucleotides, the CDR3 is TGCAGCGTTGATAGCGAAATAACCACTGAAGCTTTCTTT. The V call is TRBV29-1, the J call TRBJ1-1; D remains unclear. The CDR3 is 13 amino acids. V lost 3 bases and J 4 bases, leaving 12 bases between the germline ends. In germline, CDR1 is SQVTM, CDR2 ANQGSEA.